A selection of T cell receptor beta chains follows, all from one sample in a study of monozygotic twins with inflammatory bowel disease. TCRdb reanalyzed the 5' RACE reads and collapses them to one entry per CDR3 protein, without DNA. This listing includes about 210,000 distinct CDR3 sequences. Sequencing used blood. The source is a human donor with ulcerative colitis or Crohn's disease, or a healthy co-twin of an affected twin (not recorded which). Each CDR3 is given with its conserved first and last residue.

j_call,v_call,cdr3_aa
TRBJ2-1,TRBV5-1,CASSLYVGQITSPYNEQFF
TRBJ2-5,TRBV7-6,CASSLVGGRVETQYF
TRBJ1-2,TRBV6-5,CASSYNTGENGYTF
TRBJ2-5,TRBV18,CASSLSAGGWETQYF
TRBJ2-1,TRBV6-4,CASSVRGSSYNEQFF
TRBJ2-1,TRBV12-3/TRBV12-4,CASSLGLTQEQFF
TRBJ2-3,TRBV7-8,CASSWGVLGTDTQYF
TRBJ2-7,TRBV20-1,CSARWADSYEQYF
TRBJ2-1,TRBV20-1,CSARRTGTSGGRVDNEQFF
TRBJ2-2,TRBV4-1,CASSQDNGLALTGELFF
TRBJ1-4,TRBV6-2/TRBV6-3,CASSLSAGTYGYSNEKLFF
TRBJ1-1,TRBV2,CASGPGTDTEAFF
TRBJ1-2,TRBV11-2,CASSFSAGGFNYGYTF
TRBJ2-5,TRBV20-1,CSAMPGARETQYF
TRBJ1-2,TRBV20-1,CSARGQDRRTNYGYTF
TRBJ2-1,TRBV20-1,CSAPRIGTYNEQFF
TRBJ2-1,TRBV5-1,CASSLVASGAPEQFF